This is a list of T cell receptor beta chains from one sample in a study of T cell repertoires in cytomegalovirus infection. TCRdb processed the reads anew with MiXCR; each CDR3 protein has one entry. The sample carries roughly 700,000 distinct CDR3 sequences, 30% to 35% recorded once. Their cognate antigens are unknown. This specimen was cultured PBMCs, taken from culture after CMV antigen stimulation. These receptors were obtained from a human donor in good health (CMV status not recorded). Some clones in this sample may be carry-over from other donors' samples. Both conserved end residues are part of each CDR3. D genes are given only for firm matches. Where a row states a size, it is once, few, many or the class of an expanded clone; other rows omit it.

j_call,v_call,clone_size,d_call,cdr3_aa,cdr3_nt
TRBJ2-3,TRBV7-6,few,-,CASSLSHRGTDTQYF,TGTGCCAGCAGCCTAAGCCACAGGGGCACAGATACGCAGTATTTT
TRBJ1-1,TRBV7-2,many,TRBD1,CASSRGTGAWNTEAFF,TGTGCCAGCAGCAGAGGGACAGGGGCGTGGAACACTGAAGCTTTCTTT
TRBJ2-7,TRBV12-3/TRBV12-4,few,TRBD2,CASSSELAGASYEQYF,TGTGCCAGCAGTTCGGAACTAGCGGGGGCCTCCTACGAGCAGTACTTC
TRBJ2-5,TRBV3-1,-,TRBD2,CASSHKGLAKETQYF,TGTGCCAGCAGCCATAAGGGACTAGCGAAAGAGACCCAGTACTTC
TRBJ2-1,TRBV7-2,few,TRBD2,CASSLGGLVYDEQFF,TGTGCCAGCAGCTTAGGGGGACTAGTATACGATGAGCAGTTCTTC
TRBJ1-4,TRBV6-1,-,-,CASSPLEEKLFF,TGTGCCAGCAGTCCACTAGAGGAAAAACTGTTTTTT
TRBJ2-7,TRBV18,-,TRBD2,CASSPPTSVEQYF,TGTGCCAGCTCACCACCGACTAGCGTCGAGCAGTACTTC
TRBJ2-5,TRBV20-1,-,TRBD2,CSASGRRETQYF,TGCAGTGCTAGCGGGAGGAGAGAGACCCAGTACTTC
TRBJ2-7,TRBV7-2,-,TRBD2,CASSGSGGYEQYF,TGTGCCAGCAGCGGGTCGGGGGGCTACGAGCAGTACTTC
TRBJ2-3,TRBV28,few,-,CASSLRRGGGTDTQYF,TGTGCCAGCAGTCTACGACGAGGAGGTGGCACAGATACGCAGTATTTT
TRBJ2-2,TRBV19,-,-,CASSPGGHGELFF,TGTGCCAGTAGTCCCGGTGGGCACGGGGAGCTGTTTTTT
TRBJ2-7,TRBV7-2,many,-,CASSLPGAHEQYF,TGTGCCAGCAGCCTCCCGGGGGCCCACGAGCAGTACTTC
TRBJ1-1,TRBV19,-,TRBD1,CASSQTGLNTEAFF,TGTGCCAGTAGCCAGACAGGGTTGAACACTGAAGCTTTCTTT
TRBJ2-5,TRBV6-2/TRBV6-3,-,-,CASSQGTTQYF,TGTGCCAGCAGTCAGGGGACGACCCAGTACTTC
TRBJ2-1,TRBV15,-,TRBD1,CATRHRDSYNEQFF,TGTGCCACCAGACACCGGGACAGCTACAATGAGCAGTTCTTC
TRBJ2-3,TRBV6-1,many,TRBD1,CASSPGQGRTDTQYF,TGTGCCAGCAGTCCGGGACAGGGTCGCACAGATACGCAGTATTTT
TRBJ2-3,TRBV27,few,TRBD2,CASSPDSGSGDTQYF,TGTGCCAGCAGTCCCGATAGCGGGAGTGGGGATACGCAGTATTTT
TRBJ1-1,TRBV20-1,-,TRBD1,CSARPPGQDRGTEAFF,TGCAGTGCTAGACCTCCGGGACAGGACAGGGGGACTGAAGCTTTCTTT
TRBJ2-7,TRBV20-1,once,-,CSAGVWIYEQYF,TGCAGTGCTGGTGTTTGGATATACGAGCAGTACTTC
TRBJ2-3,TRBV28,-,TRBD1,CASSIQGFRADTQYF,TGTGCCAGCAGCATACAGGGGTTTCGCGCAGATACGCAGTATTTT
TRBJ2-5,TRBV27,few,TRBD2,CASSYLGTSGGETQYF,TGTGCCAGCAGCTACCTAGGGACTAGCGGGGGAGAGACCCAGTACTTC
TRBJ2-1,TRBV6-6,-,TRBD2,CASSYLREYEQFF,TGTGCCAGCAGTTACTTGCGGGAGTATGAGCAGTTCTTC
TRBJ1-6,TRBV25-1,few,TRBD1,CASSAEQGAPSPLHF,TGTGCCAGCAGTGCCGAACAGGGGGCTCCTTCACCCCTCCACTTT
TRBJ2-1,TRBV7-8,many,TRBD2,CASSLRTSVYNEQFF,TGTGCCAGCAGCTTAAGGACTAGCGTATACAATGAGCAGTTCTTC
TRBJ2-2,TRBV7-2,-,-,CASSPRARDDTGELFF,TGTGCCAGCAGCCCGAGAGCTAGAGATGACACCGGGGAGCTGTTTTTT
TRBJ2-5,TRBV4-3,once,-,CASSQHGEETQYF,TGCGCCAGCAGCCAACACGGAGAGGAGACCCAGTACTTC
TRBJ2-2,TRBV6-1,-,-,CASSELSRSPGELFF,TGTGCCAGCAGTGAATTAAGCCGCTCGCCCGGGGAGCTGTTTTTT
TRBJ2-5,TRBV20-1,-,TRBD2,CSARSLAGDQETQYF,TGCAGTGCTAGAAGCCTAGCGGGGGATCAAGAGACCCAGTACTTC
TRBJ2-7,TRBV15,-,TRBD2,CATSNRILAGTSYEQYF,TGTGCCACCAGCAATAGGATCCTAGCGGGGACCTCCTACGAGCAGTACTTC
TRBJ2-7,TRBV7-9,few,-,CASSLEPLSYEQYF,TGTGCCAGCAGCTTGGAACCTCTCTCCTACGAGCAGTACTTC
TRBJ2-1,TRBV19,-,-,CASSIWGPSYNEQFF,TGTGCCAGTAGTATTTGGGGCCCCTCCTACAATGAGCAGTTCTTC
TRBJ1-2,TRBV12-3/TRBV12-4,few,-,CASSFWGYGYTF,TGTGCCAGCAGTTTCTGGGGCTATGGCTACACCTTC
TRBJ2-2,TRBV7-9,few,-,CASRDSFTGELFF,TGTGCCAGTCGGGACTCATTCACCGGGGAGCTGTTTTTT
TRBJ2-3,TRBV11-2,few,TRBD2,CASSLGGGAGSTDTQYF,TGTGCCAGCAGCTTAGGGGGTGGAGCGGGGAGCACAGATACGCAGTATTTT
TRBJ2-3,TRBV6-2/TRBV6-3,few,-,CASTRRSSTDTQYF,TGTGCCAGCACTCGGCGTTCTAGCACAGATACGCAGTATTTT
TRBJ2-7,TRBV2,-,-,CASRGRLSYEQYF,TGTGCCAGCAGAGGACGGCTATCCTACGAGCAGTACTTC
TRBJ2-7,TRBV11-2,-,-,CASSSPRFYEQYF,TGTGCCAGCAGCTCTCCGCGTTTCTACGAGCAGTACTTC
TRBJ2-1,TRBV12-3/TRBV12-4,few,TRBD2,CASSPGSSGANEQFF,TGTGCCAGCAGTCCAGGTTCTAGCGGGGCCAATGAGCAGTTCTTC
TRBJ1-2,TRBV2,-,-,CAISRVQSDSNYGYTF,TGTGCCATCTCTCGGGTGCAGTCCGACTCCAACTATGGCTACACCTTC
TRBJ1-5,TRBV19,-,-,CASSIDRGRPQHF,TGTGCCAGTAGTATAGATCGAGGCCGGCCCCAGCATTTT
TRBJ2-1,TRBV5-5,-,TRBD2,CASSSPFSGDNEQFF,TGTGCCAGCAGCTCCCCGTTCAGCGGGGACAATGAGCAGTTCTTC
TRBJ1-1,TRBV5-1,-,TRBD1,CASSSGTGTPDAFF,TGCGCCAGCAGCAGCGGGACAGGAACTCCTGACGCTTTCTTT
TRBJ2-3,TRBV20-1,-,TRBD2,CSATSGGLLDTQYF,TGCAGTGCCACTAGCGGGGGCCTCCTGGATACGCAGTATTTT
TRBJ1-4,TRBV28,-,-,CASSFSGASNEKLFF,TGTGCCAGCAGTTTCAGCGGGGCAAGTAATGAAAAACTGTTTTTT
TRBJ1-2,TRBV7-6,few,TRBD1,CASSLERRGTEF,TGTGCCAGCAGCTTAGAAAGGAGAGGGACAGAATTC
TRBJ2-7,TRBV19,-,-,CASSMFAGTYEQYF,TGTGCCAGTAGTATGTTTGCGGGGACCTACGAGCAGTACTTC
TRBJ2-7,TRBV7-9,-,TRBD1,CASSWTGDGYEQYF,TGTGCCAGCAGCTGGACAGGGGACGGCTACGAGCAGTACTTC
TRBJ2-7,TRBV11-2,few,-,CASSLDPTSSEQYF,TGTGCCAGCAGCTTAGATCCGACTTCCTCCGAGCAGTACTTC
TRBJ1-2,TRBV7-2,few,-,CASSDRGSPNYGYTF,TGTGCCAGCAGTGATAGGGGGAGTCCTAACTATGGCTACACCTTC
TRBJ2-1,TRBV9,few,TRBD1,CASSVEWGLGQSNEQFF,TGTGCCAGCAGCGTAGAATGGGGTTTGGGACAGTCCAATGAGCAGTTCTTC
TRBJ2-3,TRBV7-6,-,TRBD2,CASSFPGLAGADTQYF,TGTGCCAGCAGCTTTCCGGGACTAGCGGGAGCAGATACGCAGTATTTT
TRBJ1-1,TRBV11-1,-,-,CASSFSGTRYAFF,TGTGCCAGCAGCTTCTCAGGCACGAGGTATGCTTTCTTT
TRBJ2-6,TRBV2,once,-,CASNRLRDSGANVLTF,TGTGCCAGCAATCGCTTGAGGGACTCTGGGGCCAACGTCCTGACTTTC
TRBJ2-3,TRBV12-3/TRBV12-4,few,-,CASRSTVSAQYF,TGTGCCAGCAGGTCTACAGTTTCGGCGCAGTATTTT
TRBJ1-1,TRBV15,-,-,CATSRDAFWGSAEAFF,TGTGCCACCAGCAGAGATGCCTTCTGGGGGAGCGCTGAAGCTTTCTTT
TRBJ2-5,TRBV7-2,many,TRBD2,CASSPPPGGGETQYF,TGTGCCAGCAGCCCTCCCCCGGGGGGAGGGGAGACCCAGTACTTC
TRBJ1-1,TRBV3-1,-,-,CASSSTYEAFF,TGTGCCAGCAGCTCTACCTACGAAGCTTTCTTT
TRBJ2-1,TRBV7-6,few,TRBD2,CASSLAGTSGTRRQFF,TGTGCCAGCAGCTTAGCCGGGACTAGCGGAACGAGGCGCCAGTTCTTC